This TCR beta chain was sequenced during a study of Graves' ophthalmopathy and Graves' hyperthyroidism. Study details: Stable hyperthyroidism meant no ophthalmopathy within 18 months of follow-up. Study-wide results and caveats: Blood also carried most expanded thyroid clonotypes exceeding 0.001 frequency. The model flagged ophthalmopathy progression at more than 70% sensitivity and 72% to 75% specificity.

The study recruited hyperthyroidism patients aged 18 to 65 who were newly diagnosed, under 2 months' duration. The TCR beta CDR3 regions underwent amplification from RNA transcripts. After a first-round RT-PCR with HTBI primers, a second-round multiplex PCR was run. One entry per CDR3 protein, called by TCRdb with MiXCR from the multiplex PCR reads. The table includes around 590,000 distinct CDR3 sequences, about 40% detected once. The germline gives CDR1 SGHAT, CDR2 FQNNGV. This CDR3 contains 14 residues. For this clonotype: Antigen: not known. A clone one base away is much larger, so this may be a read error.

The sequencing input was peripheral blood or thyroid tissue (not recorded which). The chain joins TRBV11-2 to TRBJ2-7; TRBD2 matches 7 bases. The receptor was isolated from an adult man with Graves' hyperthyroidism. The CDR3 nucleotides read TGTACCAGCAGCTTAGTCGGGGGGTCGGGAGAGCAGTACTTC. Encoded protein: CTSSLVGGSGEQYF. Using reference TRBV11-2 and TRBJ2-7 for the parts outside the CDR3, the full variable domain is EAGVAQSPRYKIIEKRQSVAFWCNPISGHATLYWYQQILGQGPKLLIQFQNNGVVDDSQLPKDRFSAERLKGVDSTLKIQPAKLEDSAVYLCTSSLVGGSGEQYFGPGTRLTVT.